This T cell receptor (beta chain) emerged from a study of blood T cell repertoires in COVID-19 (TCRdb year 2020). At the level of the whole study: Collaborator samples came from the United States, Italy and Spain and covered acute and convalescent phases of COVID-19. The repertoires were made available in a free public database intended to serve as a resource for research on the immune response to SARS-CoV-2. Samples were obtained from the ongoing ImmuneRACE study (first 160 participants) and from over a thousand subjects provided by 6 global collaborators. The material from the prospective study consisted of cDNA or gDNA derived from T cells, B-cell-depleted T cells, or PBMCs. Where HLA class I and class II types were available, the types were taken from metadata supplied by the sample provider, not from assay-based typing. Subjects who had been exposed to COVID-19, were actively infected with it, or had recovered from it provided the deeply sampled blood TCRbeta repertoires that made up the dataset. The sample metadata nearly always contained a de-identified subject ID, COVID-19 status, age in years and sex.

Per the germline V gene, LGHNT is the CDR1 and FRNRAP is the CDR2. The CDR3 goes from the cysteine to the phenylalanine over 15 residues. Only the CDR3 DNA is retained, 45 bases long and in frame from the first base. V and J are truncated by 7 bases and 5 bases respectively, leaving an intervening sequence of 18 bases. For this clone: There is no known antigen for this receptor. Nothing much larger sits one base from this clone, and base qualities are not available.

Collaborating institutions collected whole blood in K2EDTA tubes following their own protocols. For TCRbeta analysis, collaborators shipped samples as frozen whole blood, isolated PBMCs, or DNA extracted from either of those sample types. General study outcomes and caveats: Clinical and demographic metadata were provided uncurated, with the amount varying by source and participant.

TCRbeta CDR3 regions were amplified from genomic DNA by means of the immunoSEQ Assay, a bias-controlled multiplex PCR. The published analysis was carried out like this. The number of nucleated cells in each sample was estimated by amplification of reference gene primers within the assay. To quantify the absolute abundance of each unique TCRbeta CDR3 rearrangement, sequence reads were collapsed and filtered. For each sample, productive Simpson clonality was calculated as the square root of Simpson's diversity index across productive rearrangements. What TCRdb holds here is the immuneACCESS table cut down to in-frame rearrangements. Part of the clones is not present; checked against another copy, under half of the missing clones reflect an unresolved V gene, and the others are unexplained. D and trimming come from the DNA, and the V and J calls and clone size come from that table. For this sample the table gives 70,000 or so clones, of which 75% to 90% were detected only once. The top ten constitute around 6.7% of the sample.

The chain joins TRBV12-5 to TRBJ2-1; the D gene is perhaps TRBD1, on 5 matching bases. This receptor was identified in an elderly woman with active COVID-19. The sequencing input was peripheral blood. The DNA sequence follows: TGTGCTAGTGCCCAAGGGGCTAGTGGCGACAATGAGCAGTTCTTC. Its protein is CASAQGASGDNEQFF.